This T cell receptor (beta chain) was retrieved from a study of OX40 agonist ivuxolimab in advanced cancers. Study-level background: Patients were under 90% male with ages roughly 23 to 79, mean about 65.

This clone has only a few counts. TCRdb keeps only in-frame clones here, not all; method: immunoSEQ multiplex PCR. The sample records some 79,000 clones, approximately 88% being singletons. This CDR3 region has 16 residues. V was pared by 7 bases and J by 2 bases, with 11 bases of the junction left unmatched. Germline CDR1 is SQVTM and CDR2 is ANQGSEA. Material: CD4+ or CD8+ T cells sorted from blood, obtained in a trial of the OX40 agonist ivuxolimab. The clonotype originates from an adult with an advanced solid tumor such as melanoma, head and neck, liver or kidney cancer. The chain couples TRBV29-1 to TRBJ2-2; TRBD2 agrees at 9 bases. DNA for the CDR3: TGCAGCGCCCGGGGTAGCGGGAGCGCCAACACCGGGGAGCTGTTTTTT. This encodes CSARGSGSANTGELFF.